These 14 T cell receptor beta chains came from one sample sequenced in a study of radiation and T cells in renal cell carcinoma. Clones were read by immunoSEQ multiplex PCR, and TCRdb kept only the in-frame ones, dropping some. This table holds roughly 150,000 clones, about 87% found once. Time point noted: baseline pretreatment blood. Treatment indicated: 15 Gy SBRT to primary tumor, nephrectomy 4 weeks later. The sample consisted of blood, taken from a patient whose treatment included radiotherapy and nephrectomy. Receptors were obtained from a woman between 65 and 79 years old with renal cell carcinoma.

The chain recombines TRBV19 with TRBJ1-4, with D perhaps matching TRBD1 (5 bases). The CDR3 consists of 15 residues. Between the trimmed V and J ends, which lost 5 bases and 7 bases, there was a span of 17 bases. The V gene's germline CDR1 is LNHDA and CDR2 SQIVND (reference sequence). As DNA, the CDR3 is TGTGCCAGTAGTGATCCCGGGACGAGGGGTGAAAAACTGTTTTTT. Its protein is CASSDPGTRGEKLFF. Filled out from reference TRBV19 and TRBJ1-4, the complete variable domain reads DGGITQSPKYLFRKEGQNVTLSCEQNLNHDAMYWYRQDPGQGLRLIYYSQIVNDFQKGDIAEGYSVSREKKESFPLTVTSAQKNPTAFYLCASSDPGTRGEKLFFGSGTQLSVL.

The count of this clone is one. This sequence joins TRBV29-1 and TRBJ2-7; the match to TRBD1 covers 7 bases. CDR1 is SQVTM and CDR2 is ANQGSEA in the germline V gene. Trimming at V came to 5 bases and at J to 3 bases, leaving 10 bases not matched to a gene. There are 14 residues in the CDR3. CDR3 bases: TGCAGCGTTCGGACAGGTCCGCCCTTCTACGAGCAGTACTTC. It encodes CSVRTGPPFYEQYF.

The chain recombines TRBV5-1 with TRBJ2-5, with 14 nucleotides matching TRBD2. Germline trimming cut 8 bases from V and 6 bases from J; bases unmatched to any gene: 6. CDR3 length equals 14 residues. Germline CDR1 and CDR2: SGHRS and YFSETQ. CDR3 DNA sequence: TGCGCCAGTTGGACTAGCGGGGGGTTGAAGACCCAGTACTTC. It codes for CASWTSGGLKTQYF.

This clone was seen only once. This rearrangement joins TRBV27 to TRBJ2-3; D is unresolved. The CDR3 runs to 13 residues. Germline CDR1 is MNHEY and CDR2 is SMNVEV (reference sequence). The V end was cut by 6 bases, the J end by 0 bases, with 7 bases between. The CDR3 is CASSLTSTDTQYF. The CDR3 coding sequence is TGTGCCAGCAGCCTTACTAGCACAGATACGCAGTATTTT.

This clone appeared a single time. The genes are TRBV9 and TRBJ1-1, with D hard to call. Germline loops: CDR1 SGDLS, CDR2 YYNGEE. CDR3 length equals 14 residues. Trimming cost V 4 bases and J 2 bases, with 12 bases left between them. CDR3 amino acids: CASSPDWGNTEAFF. Written as DNA, the CDR3 is TGTGCCAGCAGCCCCGACTGGGGTAACACTGAAGCTTTCTTT. Variable domain in full (rest from reference TRBV9 and TRBJ1-1): DSGVTQTPKHLITATGQRVTLRCSPRSGDLSVYWYQQSLDQGLQFLIQYYNGEERAKGNILERFSAQQFPDLHSELNLSSLELGDSALYFCASSPDWGNTEAFFGQGTRLTVV.

This chain connects TRBV2 to TRBJ2-2; 8 bases map to TRBD1. Trimming took 6 bases from V and 6 from J; bases not matched to a gene: 6. The CDR3 has 14 amino acids. CDR1 and CDR2 (germline): SNHLY, FYNNEI. The CDR3 DNA reads as TGTGCCAGCAGCCCCGGACAGGGTTCCGGGGAGCTGTTTTTT. Amino acids: CASSPGQGSGELFF.

The chain uses TRBV6-6 and TRBJ2-7; 8 bases fit TRBD1. CDR3 size: 15 residues. V lost 6 bases and J lost 6; bases outside the gene matches: 13. CDR1 is MNHNY and CDR2 is SVGAGI in the germline V gene (reference sequence). The CDR3 region has the DNA TGTGCCAGCAGCTCGGACAGGGTGACAGGTAGCGAGCAGTACTTC. This translates into CASSSDRVTGSEQYF.

The V gene is TRBV19, the J gene TRBJ1-2; D ambiguous. The CDR3 is made up of 14 amino acids. Per germline, CDR1 LNHDA and CDR2 SQIVND (reference sequence). The V end lost 0 bases, the J end lost 2 bases, and 7 bases lay between the germline ends. As DNA, the CDR3 is TGTGCCAGTAGTATAGATTCCTCCAACTATGGCTACACCTTC. As protein: CASSIDSSNYGYTF.

The V call is TRBV7-9, the J call TRBJ1-4; TRBD1 agrees at 7 bases. V gave up 7 bases and J gave up 10 bases; unmatched junction bases: 12. The CDR3 runs to 14 residues. Germline assignment: CDR1 SEHNR and CDR2 FQNEAQ (reference sequence). The CDR3 region is CASTQRQGRGKLFF. CDR3 DNA: TGTGCCAGCACCCAGCGACAGGGCAGAGGAAAACTGTTTTTT. Looking up the rest from reference TRBV7-9 and TRBJ1-4 gives the full variable domain: DTGVSQNPRHKITKRGQNVTFRCDPISEHNRLYWYRQTLGQGPEFLTYFQNEAQLEKSRLLSDRFSAERPKGSFSTLEIQRTEQGDSAMYLCASTQRQGRGKLFFGSGTQLSVL.

The chain joins TRBV28 to TRBJ2-7; D is possibly TRBD1 or TRBD2 (7 bases each). Germline V gives CDR1 MDHEN, CDR2 SYDVKM. Trimming stripped 8 bases from V and 4 bases from J, with 15 bases between. The CDR3 covers 13 residues. CDR3 residues: CASGNRGLYEQYF. In DNA form, the CDR3 reads TGTGCCAGCGGAAACAGGGGACTATACGAGCAGTACTTC. The full variable domain, completed using reference TRBV28 and TRBJ2-7, is DVKVTQSSRYLVKRTGEKVFLECVQDMDHENMFWYRQDPGLGLRLIYFSYDVKMKEKGDIPEGYSVSREKKERFSLILESASTNQTSMYLCASGNRGLYEQYFGPGTRLTVT.

The V call is TRBV7-2, the J call TRBJ1-1; D remains unclear. The CDR3 spans 15 residues. Trimming took off 1 base at V and 1 base at J, with 10 bases between the two ends. The germline CDR1 and CDR2 sequences are SGHTA and FQGNSA. The CDR3 DNA reads TGTGCCAGCAGCTTAGGGCAAGCGCGGAACACTGAAGCTTTCTTT. Translation: CASSLGQARNTEAFF. Based on the CDR3 plus reference TRBV7-2 and TRBJ1-1, the full variable domain is GAGVSQSPSNKVTEKGKDVELRCDPISGHTALYWYRQSLGQGLEFLIYFQGNSAPDKSGLPSDRFSAERTGGSVSTLTIQRTQQEDSAVYLCASSLGQARNTEAFFGQGTRLTVV.

This clone has just one count. The chain joins TRBV20-1 to TRBJ1-2; D may be TRBD1 (5 bases). The CDR3 spans 11 residues. Trimming stripped 3 bases from V and 6 bases from J, with 8 bases between. Germline loops: CDR1 DFQATT, CDR2 SNEGSKA (reference sequence). CDR3: CSARQGNGYTF. Here the CDR3 DNA reads TGCAGTGCTAGGCAGGGCAATGGCTACACCTTC.

This chain links TRBV11-3 with TRBJ2-5; D may correspond to TRBD1 or TRBD2 (6 bases each). CDR1 SGHNT and CDR2 YENEEA come from the germline V gene. The ends were cut back, 5 bases at V and 6 bases at J, with 13 bases in the middle. The CDR3 contains 13 residues. The DNA of the CDR3 is TGTGCCAGCAGCGAACAAGGGGGGCAGACCCAGTACTTC. It is translated as CASSEQGGQTQYF.

This chain connects TRBV5-1 to TRBJ2-1, with D perhaps TRBD1 or TRBD2 (6 bases each). Trimming left V 0 bases short and J 6 bases short, with 16 bases between. The length of the CDR3 is 16 residues. Germline CDR1 reads SGHRS; CDR2 reads YFSETQ. The CDR3 coding sequence is TGCGCCAGCAGCTTGGTTCCCGGGGGCCCCGGCAATGAGCAGTTCTTC. This translates into CASSLVPGGPGNEQFF.